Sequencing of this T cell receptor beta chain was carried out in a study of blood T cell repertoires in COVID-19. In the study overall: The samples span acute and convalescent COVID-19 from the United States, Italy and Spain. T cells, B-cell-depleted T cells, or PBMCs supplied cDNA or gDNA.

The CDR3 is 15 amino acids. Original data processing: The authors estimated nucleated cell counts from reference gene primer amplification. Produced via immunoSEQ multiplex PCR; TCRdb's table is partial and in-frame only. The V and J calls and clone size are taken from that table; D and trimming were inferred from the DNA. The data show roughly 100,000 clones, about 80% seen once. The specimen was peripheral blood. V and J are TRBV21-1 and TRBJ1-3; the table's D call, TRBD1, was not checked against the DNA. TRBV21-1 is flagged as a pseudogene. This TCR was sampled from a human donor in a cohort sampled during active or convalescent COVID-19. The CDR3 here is CASSKGPHSGNTIYF. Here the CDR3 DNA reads TGTGCCAGCAGCAAGGGGCCGCACTCTGGAAACACCATATATTTT.